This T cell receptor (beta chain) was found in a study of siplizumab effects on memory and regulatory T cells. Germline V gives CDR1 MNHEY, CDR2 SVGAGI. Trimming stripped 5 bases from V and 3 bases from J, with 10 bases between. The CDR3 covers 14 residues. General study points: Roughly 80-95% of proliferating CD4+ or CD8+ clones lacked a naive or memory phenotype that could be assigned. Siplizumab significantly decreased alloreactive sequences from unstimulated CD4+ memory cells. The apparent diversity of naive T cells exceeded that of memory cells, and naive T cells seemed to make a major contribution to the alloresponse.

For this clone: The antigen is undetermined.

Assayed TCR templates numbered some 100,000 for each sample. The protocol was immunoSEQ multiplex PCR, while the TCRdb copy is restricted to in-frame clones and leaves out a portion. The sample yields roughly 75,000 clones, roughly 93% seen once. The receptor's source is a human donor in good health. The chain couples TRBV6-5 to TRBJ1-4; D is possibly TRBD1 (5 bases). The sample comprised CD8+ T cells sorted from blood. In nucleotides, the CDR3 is TGTGCCAGCAGTGACGACAGCTCTAATGAAAAACTGTTTTTT. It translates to CASSDDSSNEKLFF.